The 27 T cell receptor beta chains reported below all come from one sample, sequenced in a study of T-cell memory formation after mild COVID-19. TCRdb recomputed calls from the 5' RACE reads with MiXCR, one row per CDR3 protein. The repertoire consists of a few hundred thousand distinct CDR3 sequences, with under 30% occurring once and the leading ten covering about an eighth. Sequences were obtained from PBMCs or a T cell subset sorted from them (not recorded which). The receptors were gathered from an adult woman who had mild COVID-19 (a few samples of this study predate the infection). Cell type and time point are not known.

The chain couples TRBV2 to TRBJ2-1; D is possibly TRBD2 (6 bases). CDR3 length equals 15 residues. Germline V gives CDR1 SNHLY, CDR2 FYNNEI. V was trimmed by 4 bases and J by 7 bases, leaving 17 bases between them. The CDR3 spells CASSGAAGYLNEQFF. The CDR3 region has the DNA TGTGCCAGCAGTGGGGCGGCGGGGTACTTGAATGAGCAGTTCTTC.

The genes are TRBV3-1 and TRBJ2-5; 9 positions match TRBD2. J lost 1 base, V lost 4 bases, and 1 base had no gene match. Looked up from germline, CDR1 is LGHDT and CDR2 is YNNKEL (reference sequence). CDR3 length equals 14 residues. The CDR3 sequence: CASSLSGSQETQYF. The CDR3 DNA is TGTGCCAGCAGCCTTAGCGGGAGCCAAGAGACCCAGTACTTC.

This clonotype was found a few times. The chain links TRBV3-1 to TRBJ2-7; tentatively, D is TRBD1 (5 bases). The V end was cut by 0 bases, the J end by 6 bases, with 12 bases between. This CDR3 contains 14 residues. In germline, CDR1 is LGHDT, CDR2 YNNKEL (reference sequence). The CDR3 is CASSQDAAGLEQYF. The CDR3 nucleotides are TGTGCCAGCAGCCAAGATGCGGCAGGGCTCGAGCAGTACTTC.

The rearrangement links TRBV5-1 to TRBJ1-1; TRBD1 might be the D (5 bases). The CDR3 covers 17 residues. From germline, CDR1 is SGHRS and CDR2 YFSETQ. The germline V and J ends were trimmed by 0 bases and 0 bases, with 15 bases remaining between them. CDR3 loop: CASSLAGHSPLNTEAFF. The CDR3 DNA reads TGCGCCAGCAGCTTGGCCGGACACAGCCCCTTGAACACTGAAGCTTTCTTT. The entire variable domain, with the rest obtained from reference TRBV5-1 and TRBJ1-1, is as follows: KAGVTQTPRYLIKTRGQQVTLSCSPISGHRSVSWYQQTPGQGLQFLFEYFSETQRNKGNFPGRFSGRQFSNSRSEMNVSTLELGDSALYLCASSLAGHSPLNTEAFFGQGTRLTVV.

The chain has TRBV4-2 and TRBJ2-5; 8 bases fit TRBD2. Unmatched junction bases numbered 5, after V lost 3 bases and J lost 2 bases. The CDR3 spans 15 residues. Germline lookup yields CDR1 LGHNA and CDR2 YNFKEQ. The chain's CDR3 is CASSHVLAEQETQYF. The CDR3 DNA is TGTGCCAGCAGCCATGTACTAGCGGAACAAGAGACCCAGTACTTC.

The chain recombines TRBV7-2 with TRBJ2-5; no reliable D call. The CDR3 contains 14 residues. Between the trimmed V and J ends, which lost 3 bases and 3 bases, there was a span of 11 bases. The germline CDR1 and CDR2 sequences are SGHTA and FQGNSA. The CDR3 sequence: CASSLGGIKETQYF. Written as DNA, the CDR3 is TGTGCCAGCAGCTTGGGCGGAATCAAAGAGACCCAGTACTTC. Filled out from reference TRBV7-2 and TRBJ2-5, the complete variable domain reads GAGVSQSPSNKVTEKGKDVELRCDPISGHTALYWYRQSLGQGLEFLIYFQGNSAPDKSGLPSDRFSAERTGGSVSTLTIQRTQQEDSAVYLCASSLGGIKETQYFGPGTRLLVL.

The V call is TRBV11-2, the J call TRBJ2-7, with a possible D match to TRBD1 (6 bases). Looked up from germline, CDR1 is SGHAT and CDR2 is FQNNGV. The CDR3 runs to 14 residues. Trimming shortened V by 4 bases and J by 6 bases, and 16 bases separated the two germline ends. The CDR3 nucleotides read TGTGCCAGCAGCTACCGGGTCTCACAGGGCGAGCAGTACTTC. It is translated as CASSYRVSQGEQYF. Looking up the rest from reference TRBV11-2 and TRBJ2-7 gives the full variable domain: EAGVAQSPRYKIIEKRQSVAFWCNPISGHATLYWYQQILGQGPKLLIQFQNNGVVDDSQLPKDRFSAERLKGVDSTLKIQPAKLEDSAVYLCASSYRVSQGEQYFGPGTRLTVT.

This clonotype was seen more than once but under ten times. The chain links TRBV28 to TRBJ1-6; no firm D call. V shed 3 bases and J shed 9 bases, with 6 bases lying between them. The CDR3 has 12 residues. Looked up from germline, CDR1 is MDHEN and CDR2 is SYDVKM. The CDR3 DNA is TGTGCCAGCAGTTTTCATCCTTCACCCCTCCACTTT. Translated: CASSFHPSPLHF. Complete variable domain (other parts from reference TRBV28 and TRBJ1-6): DVKVTQSSRYLVKRTGEKVFLECVQDMDHENMFWYRQDPGLGLRLIYFSYDVKMKEKGDIPEGYSVSREKKERFSLILESASTNQTSMYLCASSFHPSPLHFGNGTRLTVT.

This rearrangement joins TRBV4-3 to TRBJ2-1, with 7 positions matching TRBD2. V lost 0 bases and J lost 0; bases outside the gene matches: 5. The CDR3 loop spans 17 amino acids. Germline V gives CDR1 LGHNA, CDR2 YSLEER. The CDR3 region has the DNA TGCGCCAGCAGCCAAGATCGGCTAGCGGTCTCCTACAATGAGCAGTTCTTC. Translation gives CASSQDRLAVSYNEQFF.

This clonotype was recorded a few times. Here the CDR3 DNA reads TGTGCCTGGAGTAGTGGGGGGGCCGGGGAGCTGTTTTTT. It codes for CAWSSGGAGELFF. V and J are TRBV30 and TRBJ2-2; 7 bases match TRBD2. J lost 6 bases, V lost 2 bases, and 3 bases had no gene match. There are 13 residues in the CDR3. Germline V gives CDR1 GTSNPN, CDR2 SVGIG (reference sequence).

The chain is built from TRBV20-1 and TRBJ2-3; D might be TRBD1 (6 bases). This CDR3 is built from 15 residues. The V gene's germline CDR1 is DFQATT and CDR2 SNEGSKA (reference sequence). V gave up 4 bases and J gave up 4 bases, with 18 bases separating them. The CDR3 sequence: CSAKGWDIRADTQYF. As DNA, the CDR3 is TGCAGTGCTAAGGGGTGGGACATAAGGGCAGATACGCAGTATTTT.

This clonotype appeared a few times. The chain joins TRBV7-2 to TRBJ2-1, with D possibly TRBD2 on 5 matching bases. The CDR3 extends over 15 amino acids. The germline V gene has CDR1 SGHTA and CDR2 FQGNSA. The V gene lost 4 bases and the J gene lost 7 bases, with 17 bases spanning the gap. CDR3 loop: CASSSRALPGNEQFF. The CDR3 DNA is TGTGCCAGCAGCTCGAGGGCACTCCCGGGGAATGAGCAGTTCTTC.

The gene calls are TRBV20-1 and TRBJ2-2, with 9 positions matching TRBD2. The germline V gene has CDR1 DFQATT and CDR2 SNEGSKA (reference sequence). Unmatched junction bases numbered 8, after V lost 3 bases and J lost 6 bases. There are 15 residues in the CDR3. The CDR3 reads CSASGGGADAGELFF. DNA of the CDR3: TGCAGTGCTAGCGGCGGGGGGGCCGACGCCGGGGAGCTGTTTTTT.

The chain joins TRBV24-1 to TRBJ2-2; 9 bases agree with TRBD2. The germline gives CDR1 KGHDR, CDR2 SFDVKD. There are 16 residues in the CDR3. Germline trimming cut 5 bases from V and 0 bases from J; bases unmatched to any gene: 3. CDR3 loop: CATSARLAANTGELFF. CDR3 nucleotides: TGTGCCACCAGTGCGAGACTAGCGGCGAACACCGGGGAGCTGTTTTTT.

This clonotype was seen only a few times. CDR3 sequence: CASSSEGGYYGYTF. In DNA, the CDR3 is TGTGCCAGCAGCTCGGAGGGAGGGTACTATGGCTACACCTTC. The V gene is TRBV12-3 or TRBV12-4, the J gene TRBJ1-2, with D uncertain. The ends were cut back, 6 bases at V and 3 bases at J, with 14 bases in the middle. This CDR3 has 14 amino acids.

This CDR3 reads CASSSGQGEGYTF. For the CDR3, the DNA is TGTGCCAGCAGTTCGGGACAGGGTGAGGGCTACACCTTC. This sequence joins TRBV2 and TRBJ1-2; the match to TRBD1 covers 9 bases. V shed 5 bases, J shed 8 bases, and the junction held 6 bases outside the gene matches. The CDR3 has 13 residues. CDR1 is SNHLY, CDR2 FYNNEI, per germline.

This clonotype has ten or more counts. The rearrangement links TRBV12-3 or TRBV12-4 to TRBJ2-3; D possibly uses TRBD1 or TRBD2 (5 bases each). Trimming left V 3 bases short and J 3 bases short, with 7 bases between. The CDR3 runs to 13 residues. The CDR3 nucleotides read TGTGCCAGCAGTTTCGAGGGGACAGATACGCAGTATTTT. This translates into CASSFEGTDTQYF.

This clonotype has just a few counts. This rearrangement joins TRBV5-1 to TRBJ1-2; TRBD1 might be the D (5 bases). This CDR3 comprises 17 residues. In germline, CDR1 is SGHRS, CDR2 YFSETQ. V was shortened by 1 base and J by 0 bases, with 16 bases between the two germline ends. The CDR3 loop reads CASSLSKRQGANYGYTF. In nucleotides, the CDR3 is TGCGCCAGCAGCTTGTCCAAGCGCCAGGGAGCTAACTATGGCTACACCTTC.

This chain uses TRBV7-9 with TRBJ2-7; TRBD2 might be the D (5 bases). Germline V gene sequence: CDR1 SEHNR, CDR2 FQNEAQ (reference sequence). Trimming removed 7 bases at V and 0 bases at J, with 10 bases between. The CDR3 is made up of 13 amino acids. CDR3 protein: CASTSSGSYEQYF. CDR3 coding DNA: TGTGCCAGCACCTCCAGCGGCTCCTACGAGCAGTACTTC.

This clonotype was recorded a few times. The CDR3: CSARRGDSGNTIYF. For the CDR3, the DNA is TGCAGTGCTAGGCGGGGGGACTCTGGAAACACCATATATTTT. V is TRBV20-1 and J is TRBJ1-3; possible D gene TRBD1, 5 bases. CDR1 and CDR2 from the germline V gene are DFQATT and SNEGSKA (reference sequence). Trimming removed 3 bases at V and 0 bases at J, with 9 bases between. This CDR3 region has 14 residues.

CDR3 in DNA: TGTGCCAGCAGTTACGTTGGGGAGGGGAACACTGAAGCTTTCTTT. As protein: CASSYVGEGNTEAFF. This chain connects TRBV6-2 or TRBV6-3 to TRBJ1-1; D is unclear. CDR1 and CDR2 (germline): MNHEY, SVGEGT. V was pared by 2 bases and J by 1 base, with 11 bases between. The CDR3 length is 15 residues.

The chain employs TRBV18 and TRBJ2-7; D not certain. V lost 2 bases, J lost 2 bases, and 13 bases lay in between. This CDR3 is 15 amino acids long. CDR1 is KGHSH, CDR2 LQKENI, per germline. The CDR3: CASSPSETPTYEQYF. The CDR3 DNA sequence: TGTGCCAGCTCACCATCGGAGACGCCAACCTACGAGCAGTACTTC.

This clonotype was picked up a small number of times. The chain couples TRBV7-2 to TRBJ2-1; D assignment may be TRBD1 or TRBD2 (5 bases each). The length of the CDR3 is 12 residues. V lost 5 bases, J lost 15 bases, and 17 bases lay in between. Germline values: CDR1 SGHTA, CDR2 FQGNSA. The CDR3 nucleotides are TGTGCCAGCAGCCCGGGACCCTCCAGTATGTTCTTC. Translating it yields CASSPGPSSMFF.

This clonotype has a handful of counts. V usage is TRBV11-2 and J usage is TRBJ1-1; D is possibly TRBD1 (6 bases). V lost 5 bases, J lost 0 bases, and 16 bases lay in between. The CDR3 length is 16 residues. Germline lookup yields CDR1 SGHAT and CDR2 FQNNGV. The CDR3: CASSPRTVAMNTEAFF. The CDR3 nucleotides are TGTGCCAGCAGCCCCCGGACAGTTGCCATGAACACTGAAGCTTTCTTT.

This clonotype came up a few times. The V gene is TRBV7-3, the J gene TRBJ2-1; 7 nucleotides line up with TRBD2. CDR1 SGHTA and CDR2 FQGTGA come from the germline V gene. J lost 3 bases, V lost 3 bases, and 5 bases had no gene match. CDR3 length: 15 residues. CDR3 nucleotide sequence: TGTGCCAGCAGCTTCTTTCCGGGGGGCTACAATGAGCAGTTCTTC. Amino acids: CASSFFPGGYNEQFF.

The CDR3 sequence: CASSQDERSTGELFF. The CDR3 nucleotides are TGTGCCAGCAGCCAAGATGAACGATCCACCGGGGAGCTGTTTTTT. This chain joins TRBV4-2 and TRBJ2-2; no clear D gene. V dropped 0 bases and J dropped 4 bases, with 9 bases sitting between them. The CDR3 consists of 15 residues. The V gene's germline CDR1 is LGHNA and CDR2 YNFKEQ.

This clonotype was found a few times. V is TRBV5-6 and J is TRBJ1-1, with TRBD1 identical over 10 bases. The ends lost 0 bases at V and 5 bases at J; junction bases unmatched: 7. The CDR3 is 16 amino acids. Germline V CDR1 and CDR2: SGHDT, YYEEEE. The CDR3 sequence is CASSLGTGGWETEAFF. The CDR3 nucleotides read TGTGCCAGCAGCTTGGGGACAGGGGGTTGGGAAACTGAAGCTTTCTTT. The variable domain in full, with the rest retrieved from reference TRBV5-6 and TRBJ1-1, is DAGVTQSPTHLIKTRGQQVTLRCSPKSGHDTVSWYQQALGQGPQFIFQYYEEEERQRGNFPDRFSGHQFPNYSSELNVNALLLGDSALYLCASSLGTGGWETEAFFGQGTRLTVV.